The clone carrying this TCR beta chain has a count of ten or more. Its matching antigen is unknown. This sample is drawn from a study of response to subunit inactivated influenza vaccine. Study observations and caveats: The authors suggested that every seasonal influenza vaccination recruits few new T cells.

CDR3 length: 12 amino acids. Trimming shortened V by 5 bases and J by 1 base, and 5 bases separated the two germline ends. Germline CDR1 SEHNR, CDR2 FQNEAQ (reference sequence). MiXCR was run by TCRdb on the RT-PCR reads, yielding one entry per CDR3 protein. The data contain around 500,000 distinct CDR3 sequences, approximately 11% of them singletons. The chain links TRBV7-9 to TRBJ1-1; no clear D. The source material was PBMCs from blood, sampled more than 35 days after vaccination. The TCR comes from a man over 45 who received an inactivated influenza vaccine. CDR3 sequence (DNA): TGTGCCAGCAGCGGAACGAACACTGAAGCTTTCTTT. Translation: CASSGTNTEAFF.